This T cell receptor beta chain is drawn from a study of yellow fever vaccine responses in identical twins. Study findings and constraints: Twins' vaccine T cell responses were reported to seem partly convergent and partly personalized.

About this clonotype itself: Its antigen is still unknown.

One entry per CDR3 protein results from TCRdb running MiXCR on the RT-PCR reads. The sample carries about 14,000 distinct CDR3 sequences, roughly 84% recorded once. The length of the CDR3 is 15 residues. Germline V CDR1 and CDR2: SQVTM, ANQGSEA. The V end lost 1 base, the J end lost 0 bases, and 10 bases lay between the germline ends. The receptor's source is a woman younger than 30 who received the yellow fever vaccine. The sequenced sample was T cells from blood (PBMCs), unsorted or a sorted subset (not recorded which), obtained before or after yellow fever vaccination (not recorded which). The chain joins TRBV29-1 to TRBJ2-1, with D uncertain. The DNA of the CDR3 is TGCAGCGTTGAAGCCCCATTTACCTCCTACAATGAGCAGTTCTTC. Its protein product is CSVEAPFTSYNEQFF.